Below are 17 T cell receptor beta chains sequenced from a single sample in a study of T cell responses to AZD1222 COVID-19 vaccine. Here immunoSEQ multiplex PCR was the method, and the copy in TCRdb shows in-frame clones only, minus some. The table has 130,000 to 150,000 clones, approximately 94% seen once. The source was peripheral blood, collected on day 0 of AZD1222 vaccination. The source is an adult in good health.

Only one count was recorded for this clone. The chain combines TRBV6-5 with TRBJ2-3; D unclear. Trimming shortened V by 6 bases and J by 4 bases, and 11 bases separated the two germline ends. The CDR3 loop spans 13 amino acids. Germline V gene data show CDR1 as MNHEY and CDR2 as SVGAGI. The CDR3 sequence: CASRGGIPDTQYF. CDR3 DNA: TGTGCCAGCAGGGGCGGAATCCCAGATACGCAGTATTTT.

A single count supports this clone. The gene calls are TRBV5-4 and TRBJ1-1, with D possibly TRBD1 on 6 matching bases. The CDR3 runs to 15 residues. Germline loops: CDR1 SGHNT, CDR2 YYREEE (reference sequence). The V end lost 3 bases, the J end lost 1 base, and 13 bases lay between the germline ends. CDR3 in amino acids: CASSYRGGGNTEAFF. Here the CDR3 DNA reads TGTGCCAGCAGCTACCGAGGGGGGGGGAACACTGAAGCTTTCTTT.

The gene calls are TRBV2 and TRBJ2-2; no clear D. The CDR3 covers 12 residues. Trimming took off 6 bases at V and 1 base at J, with 3 bases between the two ends. The germline V gene encodes CDR1 SNHLY and CDR2 FYNNEI. The CDR3 nucleotides are TGTGCCAGCAGACTGAACACCGGGGAGCTGTTTTTT. It specifies CASRLNTGELFF.

The chain combines TRBV9 with TRBJ1-1; D gene ambiguous. The CDR3 spans 16 residues. The V gene lost 0 bases and the J gene lost 1 base, with 13 bases spanning the gap. CDR1 and CDR2 from the germline V gene are SGDLS and YYNGEE. CDR3 coding DNA: TGTGCCAGCAGCGTAGCCCCCCAACGGGGGAACACTGAAGCTTTCTTT. The encoded protein is CASSVAPQRGNTEAFF.

The V and J genes are TRBV30 and TRBJ1-2; tentatively, D is TRBD1 (5 bases). The CDR3 consists of 13 residues. The germline V gene has CDR1 GTSNPN and CDR2 SVGIG (reference sequence). V was cut by 8 bases and J by 7 bases, with 20 bases left in between. The CDR3: CARLGTAISGYTF. The CDR3 coding sequence is TGTGCCCGGCTAGGGACCGCAATTTCTGGCTACACCTTC. The full variable domain, rest sourced from reference TRBV30 and TRBJ1-2, is SQTIHQWPATLVQPVGSPLSLECTVEGTSNPNLYWYRQAAGRGLQLLFYSVGIGQISSEVPQNLSASRPQDRQFILSSKKLLLSDSGFYLCARLGTAISGYTFGSGTRLTVV.

J is TRBJ1-4 and V is TRBV10-2; D gene ambiguous. There are 11 residues in the CDR3. V was pared by 2 bases and J by 13 bases, with 8 bases between. In germline, CDR1 is WSHSY, CDR2 SAAADI. CDR3 in amino acids: CASSEGGRLFF. The CDR3, as DNA: TGCGCCAGCAGTGAGGGTGGTAGACTGTTTTTT.

In this sample, this clone turned up once. The J gene is TRBJ2-1, the V gene TRBV9, with D hard to call. The CDR3 has 15 residues. The germline V gene has CDR1 SGDLS and CDR2 YYNGEE. V was clipped by 0 bases and J by 4 bases, with 11 bases between them. In DNA form, the CDR3 reads TGTGCCAGCAGCGTAGGAACGGATTCTTACAATGAGCAGTTCTTC. Translated, it gives CASSVGTDSYNEQFF.

V gene TRBV28 combines with J gene TRBJ2-7; D is unclear. V shed 6 bases and J shed 7 bases, with 10 bases lying between them. Germline V lookup: CDR1 MDHEN, CDR2 SYDVKM. The CDR3 is 11 amino acids. CDR3 nucleotide sequence: TGTGCCAGCAGCTCCTTGGGGGAGCAGTACTTC. Its translation: CASSSLGEQYF.

The V gene is TRBV4-2, the J gene TRBJ2-1; TRBD2 agrees at 8 bases. The CDR3 covers 17 residues. After removal of 2 bases from V and 7 bases from J, the junction contained 13 bases not matched to a gene. The germline CDR1 and CDR2 sequences are LGHNA and YNFKEQ. For the CDR3, the DNA is TGTGCCAGCAGCCAACCCCCTCTGGCGGGAGGAGGAAATGAGCAGTTCTTC. The encoded protein is CASSQPPLAGGGNEQFF.

J is TRBJ1-4 and V is TRBV5-1; D unclear. The V gene lost 0 bases and the J gene lost 7 bases, with 10 bases spanning the gap. CDR3 length equals 14 residues. Germline V lookup: CDR1 SGHRS, CDR2 YFSETQ. CDR3 nucleotide sequence: TGCGCCAGCAGCTTGGAGGGTTGGAGTGAAAAACTGTTTTTT. This translates into CASSLEGWSEKLFF.

The chain recombines TRBV10-2 with TRBJ1-4; a weak D match, TRBD1 (5 bases). This CDR3 has 15 residues. CDR1 WSHSY and CDR2 SAAADI come from the germline V gene. V was trimmed by 4 bases and J by 6 bases, leaving 15 bases between them. The CDR3 sequence: CASSGGTAGDEKLFF. CDR3 coding DNA: TGCGCCAGCAGTGGGGGGACCGCGGGGGATGAAAAACTGTTTTTT.

J is TRBJ1-2 and V is TRBV12-3 or TRBV12-4, with D unclear. This CDR3 contains 12 residues. V was shortened by 7 bases and J by 4 bases, with 10 bases between the two germline ends. CDR3 protein: CASTGSTYGYTF. The DNA of the CDR3 is TGTGCCAGCACGGGCAGCACCTATGGCTACACCTTC.

The gene calls are TRBV5-1 and TRBJ1-1; tentatively, D is TRBD1 (6 bases). The V end was cut by 1 base, the J end by 3 bases, with 13 bases between. Looked up from germline, CDR1 is SGHRS and CDR2 is YFSETQ. The CDR3 length is 15 residues. CDR3 sequence (DNA): TGCGCCAGCAGCTTGCGTGGACAGTTGGACACTGAAGCTTTCTTT. This gives the protein CASSLRGQLDTEAFF.

The V gene is TRBV13, the J gene TRBJ2-4; TRBD1 aligns across 7 bases. CDR1 and CDR2 from the germline V gene are PRHDT and FYEKMQ (reference sequence). Trimming at V came to 5 bases and at J to 2 bases, leaving 9 bases not matched to a gene. There are 16 residues in the CDR3. The DNA of the CDR3 is TGTGCCAGCAGCCTCGGGGACAGATATCCCAAAAACATTCAGTACTTC. This codes for CASSLGDRYPKNIQYF.

V and J are TRBV9 and TRBJ1-4; D is uncertain. The germline V gene encodes CDR1 SGDLS and CDR2 YYNGEE. Trimming removed 5 bases from V and 0 bases from J, with 11 bases in between. CDR3 size: 15 residues. This CDR3 is CASSPATSTNEKLFF. As DNA, the CDR3 is TGTGCCAGCAGTCCCGCCACCTCAACTAATGAAAAACTGTTTTTT.

This rearrangement joins TRBV7-3 to TRBJ1-1; a possible D gene is TRBD1 (5 bases). CDR1 is SGHTA, CDR2 FQGTGA, per germline. With 5 bases removed from V and 1 base from J, the gap between germline ends came to 11 bases. The CDR3 consists of 14 residues. This chain's CDR3 is CASSPWGGNTEAFF. Here the CDR3 DNA reads TGTGCCAGCAGCCCTTGGGGGGGGAACACTGAAGCTTTCTTT.

V is TRBV7-3 and J is TRBJ2-7; TRBD2 aligns across 7 bases. The CDR3 contains 16 residues. Trimming removed 5 bases from V and 2 bases from J; junction bases left unmatched: 12. CDR1 and CDR2 from the germline V gene are SGHTA and FQGTGA. CDR3 loop: CASSLTPGLQPYEQYF. CDR3 DNA: TGTGCCAGCAGCCTGACGCCGGGACTACAACCCTACGAGCAGTACTTC.